Below are 30 T cell receptor beta chains sequenced from a single sample in a study of CXCR3-negative and CXCR3-positive naive CD8 T cells. These receptors have no identified antigens. In preparing the TRB cDNA libraries, 5' RACE with UMI labels was used. For each CDR3 protein, TCRdb gives one entry from its re-call of the 5' RACE reads, without DNA. Recorded for this sample: under 85,000 distinct CDR3 sequences. Study-level results: Naive cells positive for CXCR3 carried more hydrophobic TRB CDR3s than CXCR3-negative ones.

Sequencing used naive CXCR3+ CD8+ T cells from blood. Subset specified: CD45RO-CCR7+CD27+CD95- naive CD8+ T cells expressing CXCR3 (TNR3+). The source of these receptors is a human donor in good health. Some clones in this sample may be carry-over from other donors' samples.

The genes are TRBV29-1 and TRBJ2-7; TCRdb calls TRBD1, which cannot be checked without DNA. CDR1 is SQVTM and CDR2 is ANQGSEA in the germline V gene. The CDR3 has 12 residues. CDR3 amino acids: CSADVQGREQYF.

The chain carries TRBV28 and TRBJ2-1; the D call of TRBD2 rests on TCRdb alone, since no DNA is present to check it. CDR3 size: 15 residues. Germline assignment: CDR1 MDHEN and CDR2 SYDVKM. The CDR3 reads CASSSEGLGGGEQFF.

The J gene is TRBJ2-7, the V gene TRBV5-1; TCRdb gives TRBD1 as the D gene, but with no DNA this cannot be confirmed. The CDR3 has 13 amino acids. CDR1 SGHRS and CDR2 YFSETQ come from the germline V gene. The CDR3 protein is CASSFYRDDEQYF.

This chain uses TRBV28 with TRBJ1-6. The germline V gene encodes CDR1 MDHEN and CDR2 SYDVKM. The CDR3 runs to 19 residues. This chain's CDR3 is CASSQSTLTFKGYNSPLHF.

The chain joins TRBV9 to TRBJ1-1; TCRdb returns TRBD1, unconfirmable since there is no DNA. CDR1 and CDR2 (germline): SGDLS, YYNGEE. The CDR3 runs to 13 residues. CDR3 region: CASSVGDTLEAFF.

The chain employs TRBV28 and TRBJ1-1; there is no DNA to check the TCRdb D call of TRBD1. Germline assignment: CDR1 MDHEN and CDR2 SYDVKM. The CDR3 runs 15 residues. This CDR3 reads CASSFSQRGGTEAFF.

The V and J genes are TRBV14 and TRBJ2-5; the TCRdb call, TRBD1, lacks DNA for checking. The CDR3 contains 15 residues. The germline gives CDR1 SGHDN, CDR2 FVKESK. The CDR3 reads CASSQASGEQETQYF.

The chain links TRBV5-5 to TRBJ1-6; TCRdb gives TRBD1 as the D gene, but with no DNA this cannot be confirmed. CDR3 size: 18 residues. Germline CDR1 and CDR2: SGHKS and YYEKEE (reference sequence). CDR3 residues: CASSVGPAGQGSNSPLHF.

The chain combines TRBV28 with TRBJ2-1; lacking DNA, the TRBD1 call made by TCRdb goes unchecked. From germline, CDR1 is MDHEN and CDR2 SYDVKM. The CDR3 contains 16 residues. The CDR3 reads CASSPHGAALGGEQFF. The full variable domain, in which reference TRBV28 and TRBJ2-1 provide the parts outside the CDR3, is DVKVTQSSRYLVKRTGEKVFLECVQDMDHENMFWYRQDPGLGLRLIYFSYDVKMKEKGDIPEGYSVSREKKERFSLILESASTNQTSMYLCASSPHGAALGGEQFFGPGTRLTVL.

This chain links TRBV27 with TRBJ2-7. The germline V gene has CDR1 MNHEY and CDR2 SMNVEV (reference sequence). The CDR3 extends over 14 amino acids. This chain's CDR3 is CASSLRQVSYEQYF.

The chain carries TRBV27 and TRBJ2-1; the D call of TRBD1 rests on TCRdb alone, since no DNA is present to check it. Germline V CDR1 and CDR2: MNHEY, SMNVEV (reference sequence). This CDR3 has 15 amino acids. The CDR3 sequence: CASSPPPGSYNEQFF.

This chain links TRBV28 with TRBJ2-7; the D call from TCRdb, TRBD1, cannot be confirmed without DNA. From germline, CDR1 is MDHEN and CDR2 SYDVKM. CDR3 length: 15 residues. The CDR3 sequence: CANSLGTGSSYEQYF.

The V and J genes are TRBV6-5 and TRBJ2-2; TCRdb calls TRBD1, which cannot be checked without DNA. This CDR3 spans 16 amino acids. Germline loops: CDR1 MNHEY, CDR2 SVGAGI. The CDR3 sequence is CASRSGQGRFTGELFF.

The chain combines TRBV6-5 with TRBJ1-1; checking the TCRdb D call of TRBD1 is not possible without DNA. The CDR3 runs to 15 residues. Germline values: CDR1 MNHEY, CDR2 SVGAGI. CDR3 residues: CASSYSRRGNTEAFF.

The rearrangement uses TRBV20-1 and TRBJ2-2; absent DNA, TCRdb's TRBD1 call cannot be checked. CDR3 length: 15 residues. CDR1 DFQATT and CDR2 SNEGSKA come from the germline V gene (reference sequence). CDR3 loop: CSARPDRVPTGELFF.

The gene calls are TRBV20-1 and TRBJ2-7. CDR1 is DFQATT and CDR2 is SNEGSKA in the germline V gene (reference sequence). This CDR3 region has 13 residues. The CDR3 reads CSARQDLSYEQYF.

The V and J genes are TRBV27 and TRBJ2-2. Germline loops: CDR1 MNHEY, CDR2 SMNVEV (reference sequence). This CDR3 region has 11 residues. CDR3 sequence: CASTADGELFF.

The V and J genes are TRBV4-2 and TRBJ1-5. Germline-derived CDR1 and CDR2 are LGHNA and YNFKEQ. This CDR3 region has 16 residues. CDR3 region: CASSLEGGSSNQPQHF.

J is TRBJ2-1 and V is TRBV28; the D gene TCRdb calls, TRBD1, cannot be checked with no DNA. The V gene's germline CDR1 is MDHEN and CDR2 SYDVKM. CDR3 size: 15 residues. CDR3 protein: CASSPGISSYNEQFF.

This sequence joins TRBV29-1 and TRBJ1-2. The CDR3 has 11 residues. Germline V lookup: CDR1 SQVTM, CDR2 ANQGSEA. The CDR3 sequence is CSVGSDYGYTF.

V and J are TRBV28 and TRBJ2-1. The CDR3 loop spans 15 amino acids. Germline CDR1 reads MDHEN; CDR2 reads SYDVKM. Here the CDR3 reads CASSSREGSYNEQFF.

This chain joins TRBV7-9 and TRBJ2-3. CDR1 and CDR2 from the germline V gene are SEHNR and FQNEAQ (reference sequence). The length of the CDR3 is 12 residues. CDR3: CASTDTQDTQYF.

This rearrangement joins TRBV15 to TRBJ2-2. This CDR3 has 11 amino acids. Germline assignment: CDR1 LNHNV and CDR2 YYDKDF (reference sequence). The CDR3 sequence: CATSNGREMFF.

V and J are TRBV7-2 and TRBJ2-7; as DNA is missing, the TRBD2 call by TCRdb cannot be tested. The CDR3 is 15 amino acids. Per germline, CDR1 SGHTA and CDR2 FQGNSA. The CDR3 is CASSLGVAGFYEQYF.

V usage is TRBV12-3 or TRBV12-4 and J usage is TRBJ2-3; TCRdb lists TRBD1, though no DNA is available to test this call. The CDR3 spans 16 residues. The CDR3: CASSPDGTNGTDTQYF.

The chain recombines TRBV12-3 or TRBV12-4 with TRBJ1-2. The length of the CDR3 is 14 residues. CDR3 sequence: CASSSVRYSYGYTF.

The chain links TRBV20-1 to TRBJ2-7. The CDR3 runs 13 residues. Germline V lookup: CDR1 DFQATT, CDR2 SNEGSKA (reference sequence). The CDR3 loop reads CSARAGTPYEQYF.

The chain is built from TRBV5-1 and TRBJ1-2. Germline CDR1 and CDR2: SGHRS and YFSETQ. The CDR3 is made up of 16 amino acids. The CDR3 is CASSEVGGPNPYGYTF.

V gene TRBV2 combines with J gene TRBJ2-5; TCRdb lists TRBD2, though no DNA is available to test this call. This CDR3 is 16 amino acids long. CDR1 is SNHLY and CDR2 is FYNNEI in the germline V gene. This chain's CDR3 is CASSVERGGPGETQYF.

The V gene is TRBV11-3, the J gene TRBJ2-5; with no DNA, the TCRdb D assignment of TRBD2 cannot be verified. Germline V gene sequence: CDR1 SGHNT, CDR2 YENEEA. The CDR3 is 15 residues long. The CDR3 protein is CASSFSSGSRETQYF.